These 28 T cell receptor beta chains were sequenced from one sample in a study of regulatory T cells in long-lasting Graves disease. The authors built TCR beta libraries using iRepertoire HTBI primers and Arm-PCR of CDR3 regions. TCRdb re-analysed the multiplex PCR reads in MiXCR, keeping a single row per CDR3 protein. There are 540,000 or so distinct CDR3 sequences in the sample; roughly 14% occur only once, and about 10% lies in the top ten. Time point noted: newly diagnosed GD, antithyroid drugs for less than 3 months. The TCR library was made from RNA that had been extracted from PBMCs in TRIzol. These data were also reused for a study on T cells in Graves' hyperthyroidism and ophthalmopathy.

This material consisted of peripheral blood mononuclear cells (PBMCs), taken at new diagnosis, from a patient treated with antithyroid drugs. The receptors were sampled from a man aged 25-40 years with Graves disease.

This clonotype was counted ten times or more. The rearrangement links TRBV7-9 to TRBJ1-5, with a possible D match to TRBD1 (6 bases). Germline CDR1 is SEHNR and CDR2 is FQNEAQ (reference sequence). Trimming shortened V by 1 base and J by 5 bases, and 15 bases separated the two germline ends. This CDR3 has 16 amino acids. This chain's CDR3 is CASSLGVGGPDQPQHF. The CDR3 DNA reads TGTGCCAGCAGCTTAGGAGTAGGGGGGCCCGATCAGCCCCAGCATTTT.

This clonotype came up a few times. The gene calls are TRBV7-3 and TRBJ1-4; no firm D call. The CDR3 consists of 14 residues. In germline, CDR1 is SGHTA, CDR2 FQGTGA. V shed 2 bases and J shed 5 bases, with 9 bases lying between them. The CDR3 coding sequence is TGTGCCAGCAGCTTAGGACCGGCGAATGAAAAACTGTTTTTT. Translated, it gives CASSLGPANEKLFF.

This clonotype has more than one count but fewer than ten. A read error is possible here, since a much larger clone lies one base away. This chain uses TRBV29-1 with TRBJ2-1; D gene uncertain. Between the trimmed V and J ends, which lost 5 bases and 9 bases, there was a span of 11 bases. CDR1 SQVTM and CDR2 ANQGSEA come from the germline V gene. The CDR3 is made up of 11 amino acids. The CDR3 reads CSVPDHREQFF. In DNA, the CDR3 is TGCAGCGTTCCCGACCACCGTGAGCAGTTCTTC.

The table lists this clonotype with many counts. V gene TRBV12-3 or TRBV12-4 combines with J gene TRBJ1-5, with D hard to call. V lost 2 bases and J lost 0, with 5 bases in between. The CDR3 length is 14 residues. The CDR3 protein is CASSLQISNQPQHF. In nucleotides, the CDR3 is TGTGCCAGCAGTTTACAGATTAGCAATCAGCCCCAGCATTTT.

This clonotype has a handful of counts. CDR3 residues: CSANPTGDGNQPQHF. The CDR3 nucleotides are TGCAGTGCTAACCCCACAGGGGATGGCAATCAGCCCCAGCATTTT. V gene TRBV20-1 combines with J gene TRBJ1-5; 7 bases match TRBD1. J lost 2 bases, V lost 4 bases, and 8 bases had no gene match. The CDR3 contains 15 residues. Germline values: CDR1 DFQATT, CDR2 SNEGSKA (reference sequence).

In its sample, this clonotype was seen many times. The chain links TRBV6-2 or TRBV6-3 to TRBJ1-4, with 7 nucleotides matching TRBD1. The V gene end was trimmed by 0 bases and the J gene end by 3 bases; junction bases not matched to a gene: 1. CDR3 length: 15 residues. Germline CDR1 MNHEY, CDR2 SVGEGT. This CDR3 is CASSYSGTANEKLFF. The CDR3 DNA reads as TGTGCCAGCAGTTACTCGGGGACAGCTAATGAAAAACTGTTTTTT.

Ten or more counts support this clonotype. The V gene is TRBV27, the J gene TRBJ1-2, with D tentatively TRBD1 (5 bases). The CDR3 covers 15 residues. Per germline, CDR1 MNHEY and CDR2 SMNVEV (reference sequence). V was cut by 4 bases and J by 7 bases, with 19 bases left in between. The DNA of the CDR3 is TGTGCCAGCAGTTCCCCACGGGACGCAATCTTTGGCTACACCTTC. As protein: CASSSPRDAIFGYTF.

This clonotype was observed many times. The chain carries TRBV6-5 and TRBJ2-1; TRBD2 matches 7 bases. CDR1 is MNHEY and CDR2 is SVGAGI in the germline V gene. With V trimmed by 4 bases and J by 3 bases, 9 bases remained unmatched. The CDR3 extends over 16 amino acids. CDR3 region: CASSLTTSLIYNEQFF. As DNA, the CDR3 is TGTGCCAGCAGTTTGACGACTAGCCTGATCTACAATGAGCAGTTCTTC.

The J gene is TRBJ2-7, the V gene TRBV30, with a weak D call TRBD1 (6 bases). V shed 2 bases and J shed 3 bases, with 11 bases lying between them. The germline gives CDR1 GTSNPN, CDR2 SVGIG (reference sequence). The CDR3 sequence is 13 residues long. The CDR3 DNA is TGTGCCTGGAGTCCCGGGACAATCTACGAGCAGTACTTC. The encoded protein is CAWSPGTIYEQYF.

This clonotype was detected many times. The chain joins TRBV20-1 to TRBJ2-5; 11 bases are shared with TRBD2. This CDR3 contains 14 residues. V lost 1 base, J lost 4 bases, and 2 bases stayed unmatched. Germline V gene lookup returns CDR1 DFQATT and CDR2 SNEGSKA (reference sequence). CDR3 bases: TGCAGTGCTAGAGCCGGACTAGCGGGAGAGACCCAGTACTTC. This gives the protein CSARAGLAGETQYF.

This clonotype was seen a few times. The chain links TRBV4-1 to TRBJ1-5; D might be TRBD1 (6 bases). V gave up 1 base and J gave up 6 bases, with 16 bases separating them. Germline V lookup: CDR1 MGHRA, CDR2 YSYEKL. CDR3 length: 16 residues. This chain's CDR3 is CASSQVAGAVGQPQHF. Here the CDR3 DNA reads TGCGCCAGCAGCCAAGTCGCAGGGGCAGTGGGTCAGCCCCAGCATTTT.

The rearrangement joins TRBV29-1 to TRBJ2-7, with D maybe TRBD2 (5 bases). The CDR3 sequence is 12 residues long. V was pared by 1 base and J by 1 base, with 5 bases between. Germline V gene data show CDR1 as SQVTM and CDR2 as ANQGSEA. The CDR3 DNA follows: TGCAGCGTTGAAGGGGAGTCCTACGAGCAGTACTTC. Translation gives CSVEGESYEQYF.

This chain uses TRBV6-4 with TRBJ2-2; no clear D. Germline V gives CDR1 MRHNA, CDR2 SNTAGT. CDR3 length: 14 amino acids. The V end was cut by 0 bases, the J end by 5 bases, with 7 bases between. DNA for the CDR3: TGTGCCAGCAGTGACTCGATGGGGACCGGGGAGCTGTTTTTT. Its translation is CASSDSMGTGELFF.

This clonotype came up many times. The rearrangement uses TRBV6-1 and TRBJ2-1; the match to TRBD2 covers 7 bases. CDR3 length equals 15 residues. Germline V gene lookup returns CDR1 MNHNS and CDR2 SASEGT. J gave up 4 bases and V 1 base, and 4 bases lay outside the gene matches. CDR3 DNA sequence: TGTGCCAGCAGTGAAGGTTCTAGCGGATACAATGAGCAGTTCTTC. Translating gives CASSEGSSGYNEQFF.

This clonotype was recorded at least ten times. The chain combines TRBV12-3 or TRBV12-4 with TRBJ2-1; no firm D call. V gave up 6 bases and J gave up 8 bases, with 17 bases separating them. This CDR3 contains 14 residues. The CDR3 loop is CASSPPGFRDEQFF. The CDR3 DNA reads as TGTGCCAGCAGCCCCCCTGGGTTTAGGGATGAGCAGTTCTTC.

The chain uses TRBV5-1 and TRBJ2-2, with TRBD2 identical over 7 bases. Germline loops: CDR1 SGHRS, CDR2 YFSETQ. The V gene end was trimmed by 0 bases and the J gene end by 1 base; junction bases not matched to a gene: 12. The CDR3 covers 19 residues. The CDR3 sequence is CASSLASPGASGNTGELFF. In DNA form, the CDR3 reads TGCGCCAGCAGCTTGGCGAGTCCAGGCGCTAGCGGGAACACCGGGGAGCTGTTTTTT. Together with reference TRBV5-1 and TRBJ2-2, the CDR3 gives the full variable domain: KAGVTQTPRYLIKTRGQQVTLSCSPISGHRSVSWYQQTPGQGLQFLFEYFSETQRNKGNFPGRFSGRQFSNSRSEMNVSTLELGDSALYLCASSLASPGASGNTGELFFGEGSRLTVL.

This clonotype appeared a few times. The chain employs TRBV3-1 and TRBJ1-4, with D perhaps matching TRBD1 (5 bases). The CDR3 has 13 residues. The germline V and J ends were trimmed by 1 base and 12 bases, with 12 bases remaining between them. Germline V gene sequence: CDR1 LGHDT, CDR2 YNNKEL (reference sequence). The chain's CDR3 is CASSQGLPGELFF. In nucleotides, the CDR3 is TGTGCCAGCAGCCAAGGCCTCCCGGGGGAACTGTTTTTT.

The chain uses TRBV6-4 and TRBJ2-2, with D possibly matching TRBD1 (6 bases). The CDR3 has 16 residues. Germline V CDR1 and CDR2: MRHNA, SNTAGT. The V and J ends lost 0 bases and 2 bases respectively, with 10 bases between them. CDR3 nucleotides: TGTGCCAGCAGTGACTCGTCCAGGGGCAACACCGGGGAGCTGTTTTTT. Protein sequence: CASSDSSRGNTGELFF.

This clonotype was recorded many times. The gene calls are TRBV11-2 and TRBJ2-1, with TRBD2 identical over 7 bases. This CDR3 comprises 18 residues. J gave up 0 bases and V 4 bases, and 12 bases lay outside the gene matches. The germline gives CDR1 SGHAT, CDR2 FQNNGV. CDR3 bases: TGTGCCAGCAGCTCGACGTGGCGGGAGCCCCGCTCCTACAATGAGCAGTTCTTC. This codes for CASSSTWREPRSYNEQFF.

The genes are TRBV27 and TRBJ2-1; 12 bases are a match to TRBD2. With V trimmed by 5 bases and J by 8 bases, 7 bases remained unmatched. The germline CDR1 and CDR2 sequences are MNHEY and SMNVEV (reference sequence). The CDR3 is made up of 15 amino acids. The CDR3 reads CASSKLAGGLHEQFF. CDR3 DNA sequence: TGTGCCAGCAGTAAGCTAGCGGGAGGGCTCCATGAGCAGTTCTTC.

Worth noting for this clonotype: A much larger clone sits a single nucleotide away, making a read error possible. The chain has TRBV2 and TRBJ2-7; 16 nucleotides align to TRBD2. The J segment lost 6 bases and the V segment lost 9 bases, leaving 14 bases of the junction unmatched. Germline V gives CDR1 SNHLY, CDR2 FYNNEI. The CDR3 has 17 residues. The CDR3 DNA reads TGTGCCAGTAGTCCCCAGGGACTAGCGGGAGGGGGCTGCGAGCAGTACTTC. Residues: CASSPQGLAGGGCEQYF.

CDR3 in amino acids: CASSLQGGGRASYNEQFF. The DNA of the CDR3 is TGTGCCAGCAGCTTGCAGGGGGGCGGGAGGGCTTCCTACAATGAGCAGTTCTTC. The genes are TRBV7-9 and TRBJ2-1; 9 bases are a match to TRBD2. With V trimmed by 3 bases and J by 1 base, 10 bases remained unmatched. CDR1 SEHNR and CDR2 FQNEAQ come from the germline V gene (reference sequence). The CDR3 contains 18 residues.

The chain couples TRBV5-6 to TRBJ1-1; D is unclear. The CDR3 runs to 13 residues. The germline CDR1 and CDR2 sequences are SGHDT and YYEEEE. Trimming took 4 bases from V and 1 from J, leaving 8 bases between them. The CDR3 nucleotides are TGTGCCAGCAGCGTCGACGAGAACACTGAAGCTTTCTTT. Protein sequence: CASSVDENTEAFF.

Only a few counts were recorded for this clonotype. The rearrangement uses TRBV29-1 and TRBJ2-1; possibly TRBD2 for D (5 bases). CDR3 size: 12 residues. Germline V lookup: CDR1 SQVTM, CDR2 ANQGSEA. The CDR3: CGSQFSYNEQFF. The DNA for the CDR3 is TGCGGGAGTCAGTTTTCCTACAATGAGCAGTTCTTC.

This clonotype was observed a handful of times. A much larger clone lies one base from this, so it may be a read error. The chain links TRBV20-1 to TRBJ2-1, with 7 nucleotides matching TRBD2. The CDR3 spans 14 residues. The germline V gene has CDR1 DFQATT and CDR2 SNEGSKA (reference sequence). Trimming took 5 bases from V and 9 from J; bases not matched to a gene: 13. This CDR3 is CSAPTAGDQREQFF. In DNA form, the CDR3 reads TGCAGTGCTCCTACTGCGGGAGATCAGCGTGAGCAGTTCTTC.

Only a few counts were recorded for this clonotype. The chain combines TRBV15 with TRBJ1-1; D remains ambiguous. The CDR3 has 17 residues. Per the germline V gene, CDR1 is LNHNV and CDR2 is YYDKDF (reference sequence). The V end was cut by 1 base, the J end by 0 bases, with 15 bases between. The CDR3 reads CATSRGGGKRLNTEAFF. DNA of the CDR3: TGTGCCACCAGCAGAGGCGGCGGGAAAAGACTGAACACTGAAGCTTTCTTT.

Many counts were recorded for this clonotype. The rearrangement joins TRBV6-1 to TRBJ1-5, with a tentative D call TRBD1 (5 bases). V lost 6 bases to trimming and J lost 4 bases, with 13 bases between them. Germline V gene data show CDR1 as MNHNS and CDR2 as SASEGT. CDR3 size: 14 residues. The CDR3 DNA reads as TGTGCCAGCAGCTCCGGAGGGGAAAATCAGCCCCAGCATTTT. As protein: CASSSGGENQPQHF.

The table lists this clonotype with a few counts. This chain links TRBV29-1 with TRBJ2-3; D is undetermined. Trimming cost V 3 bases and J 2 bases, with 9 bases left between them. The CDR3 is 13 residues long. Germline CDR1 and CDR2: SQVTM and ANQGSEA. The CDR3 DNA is TGCAGCGTTGACAGGCCGTACACAGATACGCAGTATTTT. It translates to CSVDRPYTDTQYF.